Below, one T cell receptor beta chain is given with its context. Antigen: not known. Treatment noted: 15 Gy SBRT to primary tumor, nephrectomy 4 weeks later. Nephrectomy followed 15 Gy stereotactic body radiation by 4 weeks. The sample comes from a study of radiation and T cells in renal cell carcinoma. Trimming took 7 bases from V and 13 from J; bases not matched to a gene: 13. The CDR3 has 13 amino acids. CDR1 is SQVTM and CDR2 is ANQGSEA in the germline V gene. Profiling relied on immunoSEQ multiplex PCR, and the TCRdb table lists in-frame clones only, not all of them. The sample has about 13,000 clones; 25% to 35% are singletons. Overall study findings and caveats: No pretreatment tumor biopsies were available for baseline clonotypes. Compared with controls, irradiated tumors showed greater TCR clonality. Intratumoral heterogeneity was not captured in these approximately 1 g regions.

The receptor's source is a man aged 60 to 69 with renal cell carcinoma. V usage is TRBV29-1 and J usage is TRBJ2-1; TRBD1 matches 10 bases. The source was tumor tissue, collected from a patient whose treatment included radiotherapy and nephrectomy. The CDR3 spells CSGGDRGRDGQFF. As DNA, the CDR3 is TGCAGCGGCGGGGACAGGGGACGTGACGGACAGTTCTTC.